The 11 T cell receptor beta chains listed next were all sequenced from one sample in a study of blood T cell repertoires in COVID-19. Generated by immunoSEQ multiplex PCR, the TCRdb table keeps only in-frame clones and is missing some. In the table there are 35,000 to 45,000 clones, over 70% of which are singletons. Sequenced material: peripheral blood. All receptors come from a woman aged 80 or over with acute or convalescent COVID-19.

The rearrangement links TRBV7-6 to TRBJ2-3, with 9 bases that match TRBD2. The CDR3 spans 16 residues. The germline V gene encodes CDR1 SGHVS and CDR2 FNYEAQ. With 3 bases clipped from V and 0 bases from J, the junction kept 4 bases outside the gene matches. Written as DNA, the CDR3 is TGTGCCAGCAGCTTTTCTAGCGGGACTAGCACAGATACGCAGTATTTT. This encodes CASSFSSGTSTDTQYF.

The chain joins TRBV7-8 to TRBJ2-1; a weak D match, TRBD2 (5 bases). The CDR3 contains 14 residues. Germline assignment: CDR1 SGHVS and CDR2 FQNEAQ. Trimming removed 0 bases from V and 6 bases from J, with 9 bases in between. Here the CDR3 reads CASSLARVGNEQFF. CDR3 nucleotides: TGTGCCAGCAGCTTAGCGAGGGTAGGCAATGAGCAGTTCTTC.

This clone was counted between two and nine times. The genes are TRBV18 and TRBJ1-1; 7 bases fit TRBD1. Germline trimming cut 2 bases from V and 1 base from J; bases unmatched to any gene: 4. CDR1 KGHSH and CDR2 LQKENI come from the germline V gene. This CDR3 has 15 amino acids. This chain's CDR3 is CASSPLTGRNTEAFF. The CDR3 DNA follows: TGTGCCAGCTCACCATTGACAGGGAGGAACACTGAAGCTTTCTTT.

The chain carries TRBV27 and TRBJ2-1, with 8 bases identical to TRBD2. The CDR3 is made up of 15 amino acids. Germline trimming cut 5 bases from V and 5 bases from J; bases unmatched to any gene: 8. Germline CDR1 is MNHEY and CDR2 is SMNVEV (reference sequence). The CDR3 bases are TGTGCCAGCAGTCCGAGACTAGCGTTTAACAATGAGCAGTTCTTC. Translating gives CASSPRLAFNNEQFF.

The rearrangement joins TRBV5-1 to TRBJ2-7; TRBD1 aligns across 7 bases. With 5 bases clipped from V and 6 bases from J, the junction kept 8 bases outside the gene matches. Germline values: CDR1 SGHRS, CDR2 YFSETQ. This CDR3 contains 13 residues. The CDR3 protein is CASSRNWDSEQYF. CDR3 nucleotides: TGCGCCAGCAGTCGTAATTGGGACAGCGAGCAGTACTTC.

This clone occurred once. One end of the junction does not line up with germline, which may come from a read error. This chain uses TRBV24-1 with TRBJ2-1; no reliable D call. Germline values: CDR1 KGHDR, CDR2 SFDVKD. CDR3 length equals 12 residues. CDR3 protein: CTTSPYGNEQFF. Here the CDR3 DNA reads TGTACCACCAGTCCGTACGGGAATGAGCAGTTCTTC.

This clone has just a few counts. One end of the junction fails to match germline, which may point to a read error. This rearrangement joins TRBV30 to TRBJ2-5; 7 nucleotides align to TRBD2. The CDR3 is made up of 13 amino acids. Germline loops: CDR1 GTSNPN, CDR2 SVGIG (reference sequence). The CDR3 reads CAWRREGQGTQYF. CDR3 DNA: TGTGCCTGGAGAAGGGAGGGGCAAGGGACCCAGTACTTC.

The V gene is TRBV4-3, the J gene TRBJ1-2; D is perhaps TRBD1 (6 bases). The germline V gene encodes CDR1 LGHNA and CDR2 YSLEER. Between the trimmed V and J ends, which lost 0 bases and 4 bases, there was a span of 18 bases. The CDR3 loop spans 17 amino acids. The CDR3 sequence is CASSQEFSWQDSYGYTF. CDR3 coding DNA: TGCGCCAGCAGCCAAGAATTTTCGTGGCAGGACAGCTATGGCTACACCTTC.

The V and J genes are TRBV5-1 and TRBJ2-3, with a tentative D call TRBD1 (6 bases). CDR1 and CDR2 from the germline V gene are SGHRS and YFSETQ. V lost 4 bases to trimming and J lost 2 bases, with 8 bases between them. The CDR3 loop spans 13 amino acids. CDR3 sequence (DNA): TGCGCCAGCAGCGACAGGAACACAGATACGCAGTATTTT. It translates to CASSDRNTDTQYF.

The J gene is TRBJ1-2, the V gene TRBV18; weak D call: TRBD1 (6 bases). Per germline, CDR1 KGHSH and CDR2 LQKENI. The V end was cut by 1 base, the J end by 5 bases, with 14 bases between. There are 15 residues in the CDR3. The CDR3 region has the DNA TGTGCCAGCTCACCACTGGAGACAGGCGGGTATGGCTACACCTTC. Translating gives CASSPLETGGYGYTF. Combining the CDR3 with reference TRBV18 and TRBJ1-2 gives the whole variable domain NAGVMQNPRHLVRRRGQEARLRCSPMKGHSHVYWYRQLPEEGLKFMVYLQKENIIDESGMPKERFSAEFPKEGPSILRIQQVVRGDSAAYFCASSPLETGGYGYTFGSGTRLTVV.

The table lists this clone with a few counts. The genes are TRBV5-1 and TRBJ2-1; D remains unclear. Trimming stripped 5 bases from V and 0 bases from J, with 15 bases between. CDR3 length equals 16 residues. Germline lookup yields CDR1 SGHRS and CDR2 YFSETQ. CDR3 loop: CASRQPLRSSYNEQFF. In nucleotides, the CDR3 is TGCGCCAGCAGGCAACCCCTCAGAAGCTCCTACAATGAGCAGTTCTTC.